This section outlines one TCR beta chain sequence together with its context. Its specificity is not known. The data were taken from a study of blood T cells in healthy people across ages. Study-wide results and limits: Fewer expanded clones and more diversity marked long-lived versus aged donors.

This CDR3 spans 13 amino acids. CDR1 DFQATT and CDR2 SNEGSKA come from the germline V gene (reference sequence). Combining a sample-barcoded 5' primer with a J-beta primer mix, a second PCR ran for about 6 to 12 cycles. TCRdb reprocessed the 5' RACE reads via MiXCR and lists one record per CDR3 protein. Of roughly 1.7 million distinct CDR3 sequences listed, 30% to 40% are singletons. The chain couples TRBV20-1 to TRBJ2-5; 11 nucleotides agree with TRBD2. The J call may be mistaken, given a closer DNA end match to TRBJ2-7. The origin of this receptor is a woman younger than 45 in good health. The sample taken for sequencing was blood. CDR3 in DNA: TGCAGCCCATACACTAGCGGGAGACCCGAGCAGTACTTC. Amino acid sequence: CSPYTSGRPEQYF.